These 18 T cell receptor beta chains were sequenced from one sample in a study of long-term antiretroviral therapy in people with HIV. Sequencing used immunoSEQ v3.0 at survey level. Sequencing was performed with immunoSEQ multiplex PCR; in TCRdb, only in-frame clones are kept and a portion is missing. The data hold about 14,000 clones, with nearly 85% observed a single time. The sample was unsorted PBMCs, taken 1.8 years before starting antiretroviral therapy. Source of these receptors: a woman in her thirties or forties with HIV.

This clone was counted once. The CDR3 here is CASRAGTRHTDTQYF. Here the CDR3 DNA reads TGTGCCAGCAGGGCCGGGACTAGACACACAGATACGCAGTATTTT. The V and J genes are TRBV6-6 and TRBJ2-3, with 8 bases fitting TRBD2. Germline V CDR1 and CDR2: MNHNY, SVGAGI (reference sequence). V shed 6 bases and J 2 bases; nucleotides not matched to a gene: 7. The CDR3 runs 15 residues.

The V call is TRBV9, the J call TRBJ2-2; 7 nucleotides align to TRBD1. The CDR3 is made up of 14 amino acids. The germline V gene has CDR1 SGDLS and CDR2 YYNGEE. Losses at the gene ends were 3 bases for V and 7 bases for J; bases not matched to a gene: 6. The CDR3 protein is CASSDPGTVGELFF. The DNA for the CDR3 is TGTGCCAGCAGCGACCCCGGGACAGTCGGGGAGCTGTTTTTT.

The V gene is TRBV6-4, the J gene TRBJ2-1; 9 bases are shared with TRBD1. Germline lookup yields CDR1 MRHNA and CDR2 SNTAGT. Germline trimming cut 3 bases from V and 8 bases from J; bases unmatched to any gene: 2. This CDR3 has 13 amino acids. The CDR3 DNA is TGTGCCAGCAGTGAACAGGGGGCTGATGAGCAGTTCTTC. It codes for CASSEQGADEQFF.

In this sample, this clone turned up a few times. The genes are TRBV7-9 and TRBJ2-2, with 10 bases that match TRBD1. Trimming removed 4 bases from V and 4 bases from J; junction bases left unmatched: 6. Per germline, CDR1 SEHNR and CDR2 FQNEAQ (reference sequence). The CDR3 spans 16 residues. The CDR3 nucleotides are TGTGCCAGCAGCTCGACCGGGACAGGGGTCACCGGGGAGCTGTTTTTT. Amino acid sequence: CASSSTGTGVTGELFF.

This clone came up once. V gene TRBV28 combines with J gene TRBJ1-2, with D possibly TRBD1 on 6 matching bases. The germline V gene has CDR1 MDHEN and CDR2 SYDVKM. Trimming cost V 2 bases and J 2 bases, with 9 bases left between them. The CDR3 totals 14 residues. The DNA of the CDR3 is TGTGCCAGCAGTTTACAGGGGTCAAACTATGGCTACACCTTC. This codes for CASSLQGSNYGYTF.

The chain is built from TRBV10-3 and TRBJ1-3; TRBD1 aligns across 9 bases. The germline V gene encodes CDR1 ENHRY and CDR2 SYGVKD. J gave up 2 bases and V 6 bases, and 5 bases lay outside the gene matches. CDR3 length: 15 amino acids. The CDR3 bases are TGTGCCATCAGAAACCGGGACAGGGCTGGAAACACCATATATTTT. Its protein is CAIRNRDRAGNTIYF.

The chain is built from TRBV19 and TRBJ1-2, with D maybe TRBD1 (6 bases). CDR1 and CDR2 (germline): LNHDA, SQIVND (reference sequence). This CDR3 is built from 13 residues. V was clipped by 7 bases and J by 4 bases, with 13 bases between them. CDR3 DNA: TGTGCCAGTACTTGGGGGACAACCTATGGCTACACCTTC. Residues: CASTWGTTYGYTF.

This clone turned up a few times. The genes are TRBV6-5 and TRBJ2-7, with unresolved D. Looked up from germline, CDR1 is MNHEY and CDR2 is SVGAGI. The CDR3 runs 12 residues. The ends were cut back, 4 bases at V and 4 bases at J, with 8 bases in the middle. CDR3 sequence reads: CASSSAQYEQYF. CDR3 DNA: TGTGCCAGCAGTTCCGCTCAATACGAGCAGTACTTC.

The chain couples TRBV29-1 to TRBJ1-1, with no clear D. Per the germline V gene, CDR1 is SQVTM and CDR2 is ANQGSEA. The CDR3 has 11 residues. Deletions cut 3 bases from V and 1 base from J, with 3 bases between. In DNA form, the CDR3 reads TGCAGCGTTGAGGCGAACACTGAAGCTTTCTTT. It specifies CSVEANTEAFF.

The J gene is TRBJ1-1, the V gene TRBV18; maybe TRBD1 (5 bases). This CDR3 spans 15 amino acids. Germline lookup yields CDR1 KGHSH and CDR2 LQKENI. Trimming stripped 2 bases from V and 1 base from J, with 11 bases between. The CDR3, as DNA: TGTGCCAGCTCACCAGCAGAGAGGGGGAACACTGAAGCTTTCTTT. Amino acid sequence: CASSPAERGNTEAFF.

This chain joins TRBV6-1 and TRBJ2-7, with 11 bases fitting TRBD1. Germline trimming cut 8 bases from V and 4 bases from J; bases unmatched to any gene: 4. Germline V gene sequence: CDR1 MNHNS, CDR2 SASEGT. The CDR3 consists of 13 residues. CDR3 sequence: CASGGDRGYEQYF. For the CDR3, the DNA is TGTGCCAGCGGGGGGGACAGGGGGTACGAGCAGTACTTC.

The V and J genes are TRBV5-1 and TRBJ1-1; TRBD1 matches at 7 bases. V shed 1 base and J 1 base; nucleotides not matched to a gene: 13. Germline V gene sequence: CDR1 SGHRS, CDR2 YFSETQ. The CDR3 contains 18 residues. CDR3 region: CASSLLPFSGGQNTEAFF. The CDR3 nucleotides are TGCGCCAGCAGCTTGTTACCCTTTTCAGGGGGGCAGAACACTGAAGCTTTCTTT.

The chain carries TRBV6-1 and TRBJ1-2; 7 bases match TRBD1. This CDR3 spans 14 amino acids. Germline CDR1 and CDR2: MNHNS and SASEGT. Trimming cost V 2 bases and J 3 bases; bases outside gene matches: 3. CDR3 protein: CASSERGQHYGYTF. The CDR3 nucleotides read TGTGCCAGCAGTGAACGGGGACAGCACTATGGCTACACCTTC.

The J gene is TRBJ2-7, the V gene TRBV7-9; 7 positions match TRBD2. Germline CDR1 is SEHNR and CDR2 is FQNEAQ (reference sequence). J gave up 3 bases and V 3 bases, and 14 bases lay outside the gene matches. The CDR3 runs to 17 residues. CDR3 protein: CASSFRGAAGALYEQYF. The CDR3 nucleotides are TGTGCCAGCAGCTTTAGAGGGGCCGCGGGAGCCCTCTACGAGCAGTACTTC.

The gene calls are TRBV18 and TRBJ2-3; D unclear. The CDR3 is made up of 10 amino acids. V shed 4 bases and J shed 5 bases, with 1 base lying between them. Per the germline V gene, CDR1 is KGHSH and CDR2 is LQKENI. The CDR3 loop reads CASSQDTQYF. CDR3 in DNA: TGTGCCAGCTCACAAGATACGCAGTATTTT.

This clone was picked up a small number of times. The gene calls are TRBV29-1 and TRBJ2-2, with D possibly being TRBD2 (5 bases). CDR1 and CDR2 (germline): SQVTM, ANQGSEA. V lost 3 bases to trimming and J lost 3 bases, with 8 bases between them. The CDR3 loop spans 13 amino acids. CDR3 in DNA: TGCAGCGTTGACGGGGATTACACCGGGGAGCTGTTTTTT. Encoded protein: CSVDGDYTGELFF.

V usage is TRBV29-1 and J usage is TRBJ2-3; D may be TRBD1 (5 bases). Germline V CDR1 and CDR2: SQVTM, ANQGSEA. The ends were cut back, 3 bases at V and 3 bases at J, with 10 bases in the middle. The CDR3 is 13 residues long. This CDR3 is CSVEAGLTDTQYF. For the CDR3, the DNA is TGCAGCGTTGAGGCAGGGCTTACAGATACGCAGTATTTT.

Written as DNA, the CDR3 is TGTGCCAGCAGTTTGACAGAGACAACCTCTGGGGCCAACGTCCTGACTTTC. This translates into CASSLTETTSGANVLTF. J is TRBJ2-6 and V is TRBV28; the D gene is possibly TRBD1 (5 bases). The CDR3 has 17 amino acids. Germline CDR1 reads MDHEN; CDR2 reads SYDVKM. V lost 3 bases to trimming and J lost 0 bases, with 12 bases between them.